This T cell receptor (beta chain) was found in a study of Graves' ophthalmopathy and Graves' hyperthyroidism. From RNA, the CDR3 regions of TCR beta chains were amplified and sequenced. Second-round multiplex PCR followed a first-round RT-PCR using HTBI primers. A single record per CDR3 protein comes from TCRdb applying MiXCR to the multiplex PCR reads. The sample consists of over a million distinct CDR3 sequences, roughly 35% of them appearing once. The CDR3 covers 15 residues. Germline CDR1 and CDR2: ENHRY and SYGVKD. This clonotype was picked up one time. An end of the junction differs from the germline gene, which may be a read error.

The clonotype comes from an adult man with Graves' hyperthyroidism. The chain has TRBV10-3 and TRBJ2-7; 11 bases are shared with TRBD2. The sequenced sample consisted of peripheral blood or thyroid tissue (not recorded which). CDR3 DNA sequence: TGTGCCAACAGTGAACTAGCGGGAGCCACAGATACGCAGTACTTC. The encoded protein is CANSELAGATDTQYF.